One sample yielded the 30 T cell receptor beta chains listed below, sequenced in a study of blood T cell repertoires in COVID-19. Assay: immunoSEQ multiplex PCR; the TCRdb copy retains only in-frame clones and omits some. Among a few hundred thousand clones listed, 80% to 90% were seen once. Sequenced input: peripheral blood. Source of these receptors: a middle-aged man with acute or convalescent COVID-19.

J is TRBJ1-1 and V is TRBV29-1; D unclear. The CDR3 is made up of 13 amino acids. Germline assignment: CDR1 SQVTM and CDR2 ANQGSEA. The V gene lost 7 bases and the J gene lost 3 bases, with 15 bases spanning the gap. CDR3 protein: CSAMAFVDTEAFF. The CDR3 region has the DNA TGCAGCGCTATGGCATTTGTGGACACTGAAGCTTTCTTT.

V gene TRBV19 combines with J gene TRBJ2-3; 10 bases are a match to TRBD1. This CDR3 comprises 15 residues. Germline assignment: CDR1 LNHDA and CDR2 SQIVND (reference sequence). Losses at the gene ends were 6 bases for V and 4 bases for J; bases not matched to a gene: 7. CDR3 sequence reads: CASSNGTGVADTQYF. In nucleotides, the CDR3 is TGTGCCAGTAGCAATGGGACAGGGGTGGCAGATACGCAGTATTTT. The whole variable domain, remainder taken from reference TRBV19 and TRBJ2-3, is DGGITQSPKYLFRKEGQNVTLSCEQNLNHDAMYWYRQDPGQGLRLIYYSQIVNDFQKGDIAEGYSVSREKKESFPLTVTSAQKNPTAFYLCASSNGTGVADTQYFGPGTRLTVL.

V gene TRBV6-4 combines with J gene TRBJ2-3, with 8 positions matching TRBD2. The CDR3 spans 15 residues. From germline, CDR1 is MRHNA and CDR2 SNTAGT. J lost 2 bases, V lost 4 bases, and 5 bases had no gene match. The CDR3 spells CASSAGTRDTDTQYF. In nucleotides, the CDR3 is TGTGCCAGCAGTGCCGGGACTAGGGACACAGATACGCAGTATTTT.

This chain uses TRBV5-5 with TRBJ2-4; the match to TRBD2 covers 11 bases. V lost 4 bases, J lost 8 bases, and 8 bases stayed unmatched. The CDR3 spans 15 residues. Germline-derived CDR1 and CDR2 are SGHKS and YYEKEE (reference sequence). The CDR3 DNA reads TGTGCCAGCAGCGGTTTAGCGGGAGGGCCGGACATTCAGTACTTC. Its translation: CASSGLAGGPDIQYF. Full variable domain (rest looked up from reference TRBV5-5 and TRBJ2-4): DAGVTQSPTHLIKTRGQQVTLRCSPISGHKSVSWYQQVLGQGPQFIFQYYEKEERGRGNFPDRFSARQFPNYSSELNVNALLLGDSALYLCASSGLAGGPDIQYFGAGTRLSVL.

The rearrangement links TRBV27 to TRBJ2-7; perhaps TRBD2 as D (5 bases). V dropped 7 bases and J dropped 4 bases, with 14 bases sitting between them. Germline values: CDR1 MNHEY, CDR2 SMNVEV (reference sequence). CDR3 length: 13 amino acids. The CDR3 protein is CASTSGGLYEQYF. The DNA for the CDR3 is TGTGCCAGCACCTCTGGAGGCTTGTACGAGCAGTACTTC.

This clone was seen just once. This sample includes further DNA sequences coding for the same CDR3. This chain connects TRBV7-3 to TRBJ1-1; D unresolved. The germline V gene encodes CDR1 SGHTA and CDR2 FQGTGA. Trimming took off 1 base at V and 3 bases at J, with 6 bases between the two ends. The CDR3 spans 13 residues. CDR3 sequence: CASSLNRDTEAFF. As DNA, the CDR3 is TGTGCCAGCAGCTTAAATCGGGACACTGAAGCTTTCTTT. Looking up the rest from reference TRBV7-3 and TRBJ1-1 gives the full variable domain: GAGVSQTPSNKVTEKGKYVELRCDPISGHTALYWYRQSLGQGPEFLIYFQGTGAADDSGLPNDRFFAVRPEGSVSTLKIQRTERGDSAVYLCASSLNRDTEAFFGQGTRLTVV.

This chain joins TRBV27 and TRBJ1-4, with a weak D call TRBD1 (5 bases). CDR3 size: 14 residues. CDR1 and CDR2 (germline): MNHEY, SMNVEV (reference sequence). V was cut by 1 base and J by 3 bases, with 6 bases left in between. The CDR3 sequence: CASSLWGANEKLFF. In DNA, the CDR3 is TGTGCCAGCAGTTTATGGGGCGCTAATGAAAAACTGTTTTTT.

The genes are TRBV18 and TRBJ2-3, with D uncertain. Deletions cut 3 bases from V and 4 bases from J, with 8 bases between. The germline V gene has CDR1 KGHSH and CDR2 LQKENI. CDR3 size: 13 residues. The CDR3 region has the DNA TGTGCCAGCTCACCCTCCGGGTCAGATACGCAGTATTTT. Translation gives CASSPSGSDTQYF.

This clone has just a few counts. CDR3 region: CASSEASGGAGELFF. The CDR3 nucleotides read TGTGCCAGCAGTGAAGCTAGCGGGGGGGCCGGGGAGCTGTTTTTT. V and J are TRBV6-1 and TRBJ2-2, with 11 bases lining up with TRBD2. The CDR3 extends over 15 amino acids. Germline V gene data show CDR1 as MNHNS and CDR2 as SASEGT. The V segment lost 0 bases and the J segment 6 bases; nucleotides outside the gene matches: 0.

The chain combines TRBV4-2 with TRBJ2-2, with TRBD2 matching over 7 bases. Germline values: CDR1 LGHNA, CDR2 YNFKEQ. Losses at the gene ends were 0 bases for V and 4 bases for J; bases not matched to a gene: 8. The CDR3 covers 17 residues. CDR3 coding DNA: TGTGCCAGCAGCCAAGAAGGATGGACGGGGGGCACCGGGGAGCTGTTTTTT. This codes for CASSQEGWTGGTGELFF.

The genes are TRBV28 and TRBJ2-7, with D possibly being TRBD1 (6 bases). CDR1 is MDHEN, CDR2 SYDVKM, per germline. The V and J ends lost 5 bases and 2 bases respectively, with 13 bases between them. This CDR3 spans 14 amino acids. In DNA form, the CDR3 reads TGTGCCAGCAGTCCATCGACAGGCACCTACGAGCAGTACTTC. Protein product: CASSPSTGTYEQYF.

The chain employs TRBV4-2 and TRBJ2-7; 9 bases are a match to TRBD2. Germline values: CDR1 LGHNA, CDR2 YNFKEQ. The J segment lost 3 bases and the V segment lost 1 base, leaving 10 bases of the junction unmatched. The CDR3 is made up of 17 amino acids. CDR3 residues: CASSQGEFSGRNYEQYF. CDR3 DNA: TGTGCCAGCAGCCAAGGGGAGTTTAGCGGGAGAAACTACGAGCAGTACTTC.

The CDR3 sequence is CASSLGGANEKLFF. CDR3 DNA sequence: TGTGCCAGCAGTTTAGGAGGTGCTAATGAAAAACTGTTTTTT. This chain joins TRBV27 and TRBJ1-4; no reliable D call. Trimming left V 2 bases short and J 3 bases short, with 7 bases between. Germline CDR1 and CDR2: MNHEY and SMNVEV (reference sequence). The CDR3 length is 14 residues.

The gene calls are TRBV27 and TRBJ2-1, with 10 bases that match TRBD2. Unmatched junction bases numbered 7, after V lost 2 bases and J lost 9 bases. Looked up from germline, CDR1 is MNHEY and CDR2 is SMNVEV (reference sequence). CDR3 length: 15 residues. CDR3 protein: CASSLRTSGDSEQFF. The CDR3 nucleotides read TGTGCCAGCAGTTTAAGAACTAGCGGGGATTCTGAGCAGTTCTTC.

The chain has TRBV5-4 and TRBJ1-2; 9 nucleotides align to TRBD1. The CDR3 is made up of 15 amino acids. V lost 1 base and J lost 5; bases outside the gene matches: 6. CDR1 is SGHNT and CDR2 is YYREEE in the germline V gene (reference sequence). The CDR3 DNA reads TGTGCCAGCAGCTTGTCCGGGACAGGGCCGTATGGCTACACCTTC. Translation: CASSLSGTGPYGYTF.

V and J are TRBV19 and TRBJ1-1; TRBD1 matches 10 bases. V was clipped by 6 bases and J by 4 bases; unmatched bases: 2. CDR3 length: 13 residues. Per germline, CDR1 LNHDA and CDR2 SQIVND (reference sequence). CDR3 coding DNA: TGTGCCAGTAGAAGGACAGGGGGCACTGAAGCTTTCTTT. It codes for CASRRTGGTEAFF.

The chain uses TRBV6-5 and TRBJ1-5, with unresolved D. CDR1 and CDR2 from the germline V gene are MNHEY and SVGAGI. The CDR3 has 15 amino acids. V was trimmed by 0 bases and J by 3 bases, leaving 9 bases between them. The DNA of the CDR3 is TGTGCCAGCAGTTACTCTTGGCAGAACAATCAGCCCCAGCATTTT. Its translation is CASSYSWQNNQPQHF.

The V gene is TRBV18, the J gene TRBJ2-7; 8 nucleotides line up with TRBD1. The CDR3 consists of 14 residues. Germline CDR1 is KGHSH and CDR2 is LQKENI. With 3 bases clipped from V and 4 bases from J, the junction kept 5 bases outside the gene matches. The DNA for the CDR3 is TGTGCCAGCTCACCCCCGGACAGGGCTTACGAGCAGTACTTC. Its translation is CASSPPDRAYEQYF.

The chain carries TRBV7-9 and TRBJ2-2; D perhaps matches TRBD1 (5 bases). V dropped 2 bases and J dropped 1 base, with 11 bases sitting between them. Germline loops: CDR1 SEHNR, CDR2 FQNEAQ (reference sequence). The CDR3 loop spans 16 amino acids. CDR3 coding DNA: TGTGCCAGCAGCTTAATAGGGGTCCGGAACACCGGGGAGCTGTTTTTT. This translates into CASSLIGVRNTGELFF.

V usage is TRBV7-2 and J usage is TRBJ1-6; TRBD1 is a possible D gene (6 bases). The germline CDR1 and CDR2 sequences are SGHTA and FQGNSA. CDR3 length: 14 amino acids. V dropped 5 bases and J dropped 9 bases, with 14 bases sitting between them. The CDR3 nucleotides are TGTGCCAGCAGCCATACAGGGTTAGGTTCACCCCTCCACTTT. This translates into CASSHTGLGSPLHF. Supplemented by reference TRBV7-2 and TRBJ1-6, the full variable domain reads GAGVSQSPSNKVTEKGKDVELRCDPISGHTALYWYRQSLGQGLEFLIYFQGNSAPDKSGLPSDRFSAERTGGSVSTLTIQRTQQEDSAVYLCASSHTGLGSPLHFGNGTRLTVT.

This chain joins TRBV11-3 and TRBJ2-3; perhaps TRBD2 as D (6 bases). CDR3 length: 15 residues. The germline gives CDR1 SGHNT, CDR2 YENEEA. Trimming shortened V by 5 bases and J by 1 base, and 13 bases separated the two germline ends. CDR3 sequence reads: CASSVGGVGTDTQYF. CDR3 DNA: TGTGCCAGCAGCGTTGGCGGGGTTGGCACAGATACGCAGTATTTT. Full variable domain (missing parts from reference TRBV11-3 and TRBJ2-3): EAGVVQSPRYKIIEKKQPVAFWCNPISGHNTLYWYLQNLGQGPELLIRYENEEAVDDSQLPKDRFSAERLKGVDSTLKIQPAELGDSAVYLCASSVGGVGTDTQYFGPGTRLTVL.

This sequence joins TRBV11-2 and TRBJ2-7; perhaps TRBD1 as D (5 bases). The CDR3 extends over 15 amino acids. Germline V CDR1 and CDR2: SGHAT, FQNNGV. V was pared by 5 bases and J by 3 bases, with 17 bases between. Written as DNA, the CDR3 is TGTGCCAGCAGCCACCCAAGGGGCAGTTTCTACGAGCAGTACTTC. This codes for CASSHPRGSFYEQYF.

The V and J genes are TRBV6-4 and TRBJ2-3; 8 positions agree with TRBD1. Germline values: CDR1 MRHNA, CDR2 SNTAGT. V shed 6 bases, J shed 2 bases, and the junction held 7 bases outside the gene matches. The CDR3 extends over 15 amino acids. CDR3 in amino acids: CASRAGTGDTDTQYF. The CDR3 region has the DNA TGTGCCAGCAGAGCCGGGACAGGAGACACAGATACGCAGTATTTT.

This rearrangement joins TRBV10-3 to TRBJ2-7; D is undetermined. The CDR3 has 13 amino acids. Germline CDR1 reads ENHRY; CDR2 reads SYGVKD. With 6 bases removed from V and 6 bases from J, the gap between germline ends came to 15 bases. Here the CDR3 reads CAIRAPNVLEQYF. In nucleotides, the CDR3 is TGTGCCATCAGGGCTCCGAACGTCCTCGAGCAGTACTTC.

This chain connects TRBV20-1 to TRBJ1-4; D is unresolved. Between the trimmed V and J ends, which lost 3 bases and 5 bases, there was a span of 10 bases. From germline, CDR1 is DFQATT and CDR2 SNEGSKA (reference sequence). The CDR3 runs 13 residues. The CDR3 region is CSASRQANEKLFF. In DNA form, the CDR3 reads TGCAGTGCTAGTAGGCAGGCAAATGAAAAACTGTTTTTT.

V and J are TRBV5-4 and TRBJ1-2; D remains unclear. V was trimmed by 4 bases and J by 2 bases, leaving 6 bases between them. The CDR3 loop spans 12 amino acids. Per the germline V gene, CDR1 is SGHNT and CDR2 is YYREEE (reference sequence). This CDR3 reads CASSRHNYGYTF. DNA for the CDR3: TGTGCCAGCAGCCGACACAACTATGGCTACACCTTC.

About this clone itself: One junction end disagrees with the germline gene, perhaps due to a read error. The CDR3 DNA follows: TGTGCCAGTAGTCGAGGACAGGGCTTC. This translates into CASSRGQGF. This sequence joins TRBV19 and TRBJ1-2; TRBD1 agrees at 8 bases. Germline V lookup: CDR1 LNHDA, CDR2 SQIVND (reference sequence). The CDR3 extends over 9 amino acids. Together with reference TRBV19 and TRBJ1-2, the CDR3 gives the full variable domain: DGGITQSPKYLFRKEGQNVTLSCEQNLNHDAMYWYRQDPGQGLRLIYYSQIVNDFQKGDIAEGYSVSREKKESFPLTVTSAQKNPTAFYLCASSRGQGFGSGTRLTVV.

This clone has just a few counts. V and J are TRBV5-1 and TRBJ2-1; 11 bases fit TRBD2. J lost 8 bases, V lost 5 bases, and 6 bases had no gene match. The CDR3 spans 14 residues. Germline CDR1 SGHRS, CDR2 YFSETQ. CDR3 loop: CASSELAGGDEQFF. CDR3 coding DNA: TGCGCCAGCAGTGAGCTAGCGGGAGGCGATGAGCAGTTCTTC.

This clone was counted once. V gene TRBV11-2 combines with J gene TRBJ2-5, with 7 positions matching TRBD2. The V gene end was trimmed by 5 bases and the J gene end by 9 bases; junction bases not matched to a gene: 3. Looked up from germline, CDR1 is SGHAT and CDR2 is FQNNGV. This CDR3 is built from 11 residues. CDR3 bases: TGTGCCAGCAGCGCTCGGGAGGCCCAGTACTTC. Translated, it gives CASSAREAQYF.

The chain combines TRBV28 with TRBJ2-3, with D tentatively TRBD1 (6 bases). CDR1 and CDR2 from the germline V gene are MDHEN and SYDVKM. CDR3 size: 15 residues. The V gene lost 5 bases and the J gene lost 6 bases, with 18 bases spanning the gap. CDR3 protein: CASSESGTPNDTQYF. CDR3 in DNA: TGTGCCAGCAGTGAATCCGGGACACCAAACGATACGCAGTATTTT. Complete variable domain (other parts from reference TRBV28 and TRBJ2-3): DVKVTQSSRYLVKRTGEKVFLECVQDMDHENMFWYRQDPGLGLRLIYFSYDVKMKEKGDIPEGYSVSREKKERFSLILESASTNQTSMYLCASSESGTPNDTQYFGPGTRLTVL.